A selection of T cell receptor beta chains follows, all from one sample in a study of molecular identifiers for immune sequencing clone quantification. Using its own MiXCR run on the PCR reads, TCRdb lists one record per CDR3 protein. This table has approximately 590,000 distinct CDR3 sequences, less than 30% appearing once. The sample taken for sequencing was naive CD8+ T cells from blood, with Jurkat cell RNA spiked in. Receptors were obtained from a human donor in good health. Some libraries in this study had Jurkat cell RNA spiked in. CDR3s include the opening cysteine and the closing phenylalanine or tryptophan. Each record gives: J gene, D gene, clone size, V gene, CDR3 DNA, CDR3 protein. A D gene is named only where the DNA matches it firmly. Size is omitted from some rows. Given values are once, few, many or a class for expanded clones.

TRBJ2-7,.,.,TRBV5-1,TGCGCCAGCAGCTTGGATACTAGCTCCGACTACGAGCAGTACTTC,CASSLDTSSDYEQYF
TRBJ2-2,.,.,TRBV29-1,TGCAGCGTTGAGGGGGGGGCCCCCGGGGAGCTGTTTTTT,CSVEGGAPGELFF
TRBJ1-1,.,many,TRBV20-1,TGCAGTGCTAGAGCTATCGCGGAGAACACTGAAGCTTTCTTT,CSARAIAENTEAFF
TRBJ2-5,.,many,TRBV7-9,TGTGCCAGCAGCTCCCGTGGGACCCAGTACTTC,CASSSRGTQYF
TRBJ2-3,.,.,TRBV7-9,TGTGCCCGCAGCCTCGGCGATACGCAGTATTTT,CARSLGDTQYF
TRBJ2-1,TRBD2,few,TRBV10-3,TGTGCCATCAAAGCTAGCGGGGGGGCCGAGGGTGAGCAGTTCTTC,CAIKASGGAEGEQFF
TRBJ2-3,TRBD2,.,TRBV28,TGTGCCAGCAGTTTCTTCCCTAGCGGGAGAATCACAGATACGCAGTATTTT,CASSFFPSGRITDTQYF
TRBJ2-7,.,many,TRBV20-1,TGCAGTGCTAGCTCCGGATTTCAGGCCCCCTCCTACGAGCAGTACTTC,CSASSGFQAPSYEQYF
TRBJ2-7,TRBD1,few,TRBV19,TGTGCCAGTAGAACGACAGACAGGGCCTACGAGCAGTACTTC,CASRTTDRAYEQYF
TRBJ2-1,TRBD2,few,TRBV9,TGTGCCAGCAGTCCAAGCGGGACCGAACACAATGAGCAGTTCTTC,CASSPSGTEHNEQFF
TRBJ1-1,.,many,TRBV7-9,TGTGCCAGCAGCCAGACGGCCCGTGGCACTGAAGCTTTCTTT,CASSQTARGTEAFF
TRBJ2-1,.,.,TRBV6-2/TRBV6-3,TGTGCCAGCAGTTACACCCCAGGCGGGTTAGGGTTTAGGGGAGTTGAGCAGTTCTTC,CASSYTPGGLGFRGVEQFF
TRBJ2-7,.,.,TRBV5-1,TGCGCCAGCAGAGCTCGGGACCCCGACTACGAGCAGTACTTC,CASRARDPDYEQYF
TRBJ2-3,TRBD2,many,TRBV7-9,TGTGCCAGTGTCCTAGCGGGAGGGCTTCAAGATACGCAGTATTTT,CASVLAGGLQDTQYF
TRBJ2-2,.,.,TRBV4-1,TGCGCCAGCAGCGAAGGGTGGTCCGGGGAGCTGTTTTTT,CASSEGWSGELFF
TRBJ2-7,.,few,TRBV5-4,TGTGCCAGCAGGCCGGGACGGAATTATAAGCAGTACTTC,CASRPGRNYKQYF
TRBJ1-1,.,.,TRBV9,TGTGCCAGCAGCGCCCGAGTGGGGGGCTGGGCTGAAGCTTTCTTT,CASSARVGGWAEAFF
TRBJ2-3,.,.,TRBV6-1,TGTGCCAGCAGTGGAGGTTTAGCGAGCACAGATACGCAGTATTTT,CASSGGLASTDTQYF
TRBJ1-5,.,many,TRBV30,TGTGCCTACTCCATGGCAGGGAATCAGCCCCAGCATTTT,CAYSMAGNQPQHF
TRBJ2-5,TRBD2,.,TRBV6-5,TGTGCCAGCAGTTACGGCCTAGCGGGAGGGCGAGCGCCCCAGTACTTC,CASSYGLAGGRAPQYF
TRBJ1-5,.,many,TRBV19,TGTGCCAGTAGTGCGTCGGCGAATCAGCCCCAGCATTTT,CASSASANQPQHF
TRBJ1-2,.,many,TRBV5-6,TGTGCCAGCAGCTTATCTGCCCCGCGGGGCTACACCTTC,CASSLSAPRGYTF
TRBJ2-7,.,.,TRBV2,TGTGCCAGCAGTGTTCCCTACAAGGACTCCCTCTACGAGCAGTACTTC,CASSVPYKDSLYEQYF
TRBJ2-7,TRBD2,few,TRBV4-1,TGCGCCAGCAGCCAGACCGTAACTAGCGGGAGGGACCGAACCTACGAGCAGTACTTC,CASSQTVTSGRDRTYEQYF
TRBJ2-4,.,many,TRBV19,TGTGCCAGTAGTATAGACTTGTTCTCCGTCGACATTCAGTACTTC,CASSIDLFSVDIQYF
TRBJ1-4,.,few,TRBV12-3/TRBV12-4,TGTGCCAGCAGTTTTCGGACGGCCGGTGAGGAACTGTTTTTT,CASSFRTAGEELFF
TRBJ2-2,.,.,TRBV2,TGTGCCAGCAGTGGGTCCAGGTCGAACACCGGGGAGCTGTTTTTT,CASSGSRSNTGELFF
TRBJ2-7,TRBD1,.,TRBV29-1,TGCAGCGGTCGGGACAGGGGAGTCTACGAGCAGTACTTC,CSGRDRGVYEQYF
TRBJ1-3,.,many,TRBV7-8,TGTGCCAGCAGCCCACGGAGGGGTGTTTCTGGAAACACCATATATTTT,CASSPRRGVSGNTIYF
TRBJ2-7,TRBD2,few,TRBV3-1,TGTGCCAGCAGCCACCGAGCGACTAGCGGGGGGGCCGGCGAGCAGTACTTC,CASSHRATSGGAGEQYF
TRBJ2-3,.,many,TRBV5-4,TGTGCCAGCAGCTTGGGTATTGGGTCCAGATATACTAGCACAGATACGCAGTATTTT,CASSLGIGSRYTSTDTQYF
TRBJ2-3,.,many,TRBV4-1,TGCGCCAGCAGCCGCCAGCGGGTTAGCACAGATACGCAGTATTTT,CASSRQRVSTDTQYF
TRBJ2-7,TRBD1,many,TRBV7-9,TGTGCCAGCAGCCCACGGACAGGGGGCTGGTACGAGCAGTACTTC,CASSPRTGGWYEQYF
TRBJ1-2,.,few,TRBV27,TGTGCCAGCAGTCCCGTCCTTGTGACAGGCCCAACGGGCTACACCTTC,CASSPVLVTGPTGYTF
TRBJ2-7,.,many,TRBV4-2,TGTGCCAGCAGCCCGAAGACAGGATCCTCCTACGAGCAGTACTTC,CASSPKTGSSYEQYF
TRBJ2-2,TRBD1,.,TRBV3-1,TGTGCCAGCAGCCAATCGCAGGTCACAGGGGCCCCCGGGGAGCTGTTTTTT,CASSQSQVTGAPGELFF
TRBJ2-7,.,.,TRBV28,TGTGCCAGCAGTCCCCCCGGGGAGTACGAGCAGTACTTC,CASSPPGEYEQYF
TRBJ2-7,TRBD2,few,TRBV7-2,TGTGCCAGCAGCGCGGCAGGACTAGCGGGAGACGAGCAGTACTTC,CASSAAGLAGDEQYF
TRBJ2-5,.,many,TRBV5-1,TGCGCCAGCAGTTACGGATTTTCGACAGCGGAGACCCAGTACTTC,CASSYGFSTAETQYF
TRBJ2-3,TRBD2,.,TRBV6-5,TGTGCCAGCAGTCTTGGACTAGCAGACGCAGATACGCAGTATTTT,CASSLGLADADTQYF
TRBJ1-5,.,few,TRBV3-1,TGTGCCAGCAGCCAAGATTTTTCGCCTTATCAGCCCCAGCATTTT,CASSQDFSPYQPQHF